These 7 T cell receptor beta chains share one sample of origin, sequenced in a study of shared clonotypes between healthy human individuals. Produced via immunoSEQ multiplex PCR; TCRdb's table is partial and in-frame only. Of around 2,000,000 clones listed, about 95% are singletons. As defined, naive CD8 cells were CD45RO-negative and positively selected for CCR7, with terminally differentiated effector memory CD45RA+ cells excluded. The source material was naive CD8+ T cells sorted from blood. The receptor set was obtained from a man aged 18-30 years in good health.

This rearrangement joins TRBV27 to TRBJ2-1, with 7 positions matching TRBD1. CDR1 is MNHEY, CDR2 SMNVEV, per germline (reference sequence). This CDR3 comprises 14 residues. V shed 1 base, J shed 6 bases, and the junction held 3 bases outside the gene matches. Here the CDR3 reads CASSLFRTGNEQFF. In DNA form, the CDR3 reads TGTGCCAGCAGTTTATTTCGGACAGGCAATGAGCAGTTCTTC.

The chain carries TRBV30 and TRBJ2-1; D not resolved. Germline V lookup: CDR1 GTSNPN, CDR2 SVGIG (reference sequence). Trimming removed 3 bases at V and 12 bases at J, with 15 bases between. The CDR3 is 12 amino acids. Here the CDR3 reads CAWRDSGPRQFF. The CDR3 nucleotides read TGTGCCTGGAGGGATTCCGGGCCTAGGCAGTTCTTC.

CDR3 protein: CASSSLPGTGGRGTEAFF. The CDR3 DNA reads as TGTGCCAGCAGTTCCTTGCCCGGGACAGGGGGCAGGGGAACTGAAGCTTTCTTT. The rearrangement links TRBV28 to TRBJ1-1, with 12 bases lining up with TRBD1. The germline V gene encodes CDR1 MDHEN and CDR2 SYDVKM. The CDR3 contains 18 residues. V lost 4 bases, J lost 5 bases, and 14 bases stayed unmatched.

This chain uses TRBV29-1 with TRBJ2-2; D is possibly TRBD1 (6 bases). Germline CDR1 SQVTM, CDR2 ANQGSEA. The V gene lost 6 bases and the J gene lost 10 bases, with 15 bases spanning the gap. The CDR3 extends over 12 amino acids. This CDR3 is CSVQTGLVELFF. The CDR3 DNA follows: TGCAGCGTCCAAACAGGGCTTGTGGAGCTGTTTTTT.

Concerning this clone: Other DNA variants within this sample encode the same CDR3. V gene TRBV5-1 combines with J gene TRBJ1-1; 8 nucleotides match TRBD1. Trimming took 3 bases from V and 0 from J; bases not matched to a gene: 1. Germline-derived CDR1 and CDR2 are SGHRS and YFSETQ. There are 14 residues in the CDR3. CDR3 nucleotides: TGCGCCAGCAGCTGGACAGGGTTGAACACTGAAGCTTTCTTT. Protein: CASSWTGLNTEAFF.

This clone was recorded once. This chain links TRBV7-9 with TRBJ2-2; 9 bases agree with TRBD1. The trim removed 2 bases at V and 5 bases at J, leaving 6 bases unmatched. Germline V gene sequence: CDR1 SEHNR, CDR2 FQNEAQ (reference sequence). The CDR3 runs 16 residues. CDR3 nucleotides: TGTGCCAGCAGCTTATCTGACAGGGGGTTTACCGGGGAGCTGTTTTTT. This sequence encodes CASSLSDRGFTGELFF.

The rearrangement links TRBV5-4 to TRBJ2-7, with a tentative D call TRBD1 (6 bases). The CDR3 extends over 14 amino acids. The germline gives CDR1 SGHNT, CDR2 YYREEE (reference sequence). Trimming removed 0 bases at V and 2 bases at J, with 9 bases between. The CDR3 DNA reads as TGTGCCAGCAGCTTGGAGGGGGAAACCTACGAGCAGTACTTC. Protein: CASSLEGETYEQYF.